There are a few counts of the clone carrying this TCR beta chain. Antigen unknown. Sequencing of cultured CD4+ T cell DNA used the Oncomine TCR Beta short-read assay. Via MiXCR, TCRdb re-called the PCR reads, giving one row per CDR3 protein. The data show 650 to 950 distinct CDR3 sequences, roughly a tenth seen once. The entry originates in a study of vaccination and CD4 T cells after COVID-19. The V and J ends lost 4 bases and 6 bases respectively, with 11 bases between them. This CDR3 is 12 amino acids long. CDR1 SGHNT and CDR2 YYREEE come from the germline V gene (reference sequence). Treatment here: approximately 9-day PBMC culture with coronavirus spike peptide pools or control peptides (ViraFEST assay). Researchers collected the unexposed donor's CD4+ T cells before the COVID-19 pandemic (2011-2018).

The chain uses TRBV5-4 and TRBJ2-7, with D uncertain. Material for sequencing was CD4+ T cells from blood, cultured in vitro. This TCR was recovered from a human donor in good health. The CDR3 loop is CASSRTPGEQYF. CDR3 in DNA: TGTGCCAGCAGCCGGACGCCGGGCGAGCAGTACTTC.